This T cell receptor (beta chain) is from a study of T-cell memory formation after mild COVID-19. V gave up 1 base and J gave up 1 base, with 13 bases separating them. Per germline, CDR1 SGHTA and CDR2 FQGNSA. The CDR3 consists of 16 residues. TCRdb passed the 5' RACE reads through MiXCR, listing each CDR3 protein once. The sample records around 250,000 distinct CDR3 sequences, about 17% being singletons. This TCR was recovered from a man aged 18 to 29 who had mild COVID-19 (a few samples of this study predate the infection). Cell type and time point are not known. The material sequenced was PBMCs or a T cell subset sorted from them (not recorded which). This chain links TRBV7-2 with TRBJ2-5; no reliable D call. The CDR3 region has the DNA TGTGCCAGCAGCTTAGTACGGTCGGCTACCCAAGAGACCCAGTACTTC. Protein sequence: CASSLVRSATQETQYF.